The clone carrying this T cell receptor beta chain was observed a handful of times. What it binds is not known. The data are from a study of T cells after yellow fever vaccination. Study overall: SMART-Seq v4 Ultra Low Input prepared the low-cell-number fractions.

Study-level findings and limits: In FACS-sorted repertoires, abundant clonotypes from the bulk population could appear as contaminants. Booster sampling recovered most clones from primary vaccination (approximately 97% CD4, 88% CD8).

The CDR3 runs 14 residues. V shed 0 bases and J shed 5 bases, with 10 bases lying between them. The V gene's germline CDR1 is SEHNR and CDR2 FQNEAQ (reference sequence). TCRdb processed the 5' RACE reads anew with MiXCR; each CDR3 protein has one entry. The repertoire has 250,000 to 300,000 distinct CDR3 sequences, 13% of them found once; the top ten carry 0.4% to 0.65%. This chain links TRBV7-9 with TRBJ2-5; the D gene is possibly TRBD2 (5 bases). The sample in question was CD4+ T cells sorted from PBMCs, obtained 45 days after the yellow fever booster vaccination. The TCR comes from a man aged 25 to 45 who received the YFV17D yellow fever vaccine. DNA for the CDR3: TGTGCCAGCAGCTTAGCGGAGGCTTTGGAGACCCAGTACTTC. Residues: CASSLAEALETQYF.